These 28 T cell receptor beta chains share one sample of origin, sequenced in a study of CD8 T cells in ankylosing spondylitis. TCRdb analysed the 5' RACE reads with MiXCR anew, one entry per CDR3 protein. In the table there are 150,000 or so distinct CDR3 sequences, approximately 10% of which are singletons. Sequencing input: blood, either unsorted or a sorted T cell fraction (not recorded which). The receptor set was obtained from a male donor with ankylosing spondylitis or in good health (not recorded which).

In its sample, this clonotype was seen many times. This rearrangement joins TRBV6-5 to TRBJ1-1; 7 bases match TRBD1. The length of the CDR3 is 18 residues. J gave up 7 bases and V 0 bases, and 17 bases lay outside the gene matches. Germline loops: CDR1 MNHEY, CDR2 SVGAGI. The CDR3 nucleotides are TGTGCCAGCAGTTACTCTGGTTCAGGGGGGGGAGGGAGTGTTGAAGCTTTCTTT. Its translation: CASSYSGSGGGGSVEAFF.

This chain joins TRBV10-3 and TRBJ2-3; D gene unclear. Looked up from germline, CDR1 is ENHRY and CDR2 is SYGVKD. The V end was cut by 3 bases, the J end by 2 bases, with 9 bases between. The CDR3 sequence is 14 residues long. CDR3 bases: TGTGCCATCAGTGAACGTAGTCCCACAGATACGCAGTATTTT. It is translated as CAISERSPTDTQYF.

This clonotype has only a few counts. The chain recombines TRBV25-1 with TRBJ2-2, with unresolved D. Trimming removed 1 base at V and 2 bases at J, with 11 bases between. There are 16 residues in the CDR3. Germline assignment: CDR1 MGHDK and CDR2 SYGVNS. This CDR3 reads CASSESRAPNTGELFF. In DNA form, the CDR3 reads TGTGCCAGCAGTGAATCCCGGGCCCCCAACACCGGGGAGCTGTTTTTT.

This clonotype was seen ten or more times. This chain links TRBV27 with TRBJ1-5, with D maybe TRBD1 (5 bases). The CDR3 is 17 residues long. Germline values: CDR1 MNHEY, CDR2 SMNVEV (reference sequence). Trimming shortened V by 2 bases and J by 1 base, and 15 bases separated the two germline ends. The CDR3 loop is CASSLRSRGESNQPQHF. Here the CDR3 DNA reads TGTGCCAGCAGTTTACGTTCCCGGGGGGAGAGCAATCAGCCCCAGCATTTT.

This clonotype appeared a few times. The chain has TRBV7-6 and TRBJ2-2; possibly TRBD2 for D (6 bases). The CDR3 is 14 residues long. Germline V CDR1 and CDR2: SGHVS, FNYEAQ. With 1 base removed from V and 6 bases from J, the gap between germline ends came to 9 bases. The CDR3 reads CASSLEREAGELFF. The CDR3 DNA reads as TGTGCCAGCAGCTTAGAGAGGGAGGCCGGGGAGCTGTTTTTT.

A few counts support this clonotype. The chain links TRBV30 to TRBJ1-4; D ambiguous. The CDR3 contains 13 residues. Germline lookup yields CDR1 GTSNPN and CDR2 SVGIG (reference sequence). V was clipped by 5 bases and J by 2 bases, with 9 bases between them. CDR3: CAWSLGTNEKLFF. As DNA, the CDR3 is TGTGCCTGGTCACTGGGGACTAATGAAAAACTGTTTTTT.

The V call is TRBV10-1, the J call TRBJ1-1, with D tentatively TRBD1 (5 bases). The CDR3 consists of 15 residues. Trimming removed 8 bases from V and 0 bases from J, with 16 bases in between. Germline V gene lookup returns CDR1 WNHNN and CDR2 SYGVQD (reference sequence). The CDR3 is CASGGPIWLNTEAFF. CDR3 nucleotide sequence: TGCGCCAGCGGGGGACCGATTTGGCTGAACACTGAAGCTTTCTTT.

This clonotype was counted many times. The DNA for the CDR3 is TGCAGTGCTCTTAAGTCGGGAGATACGCAGTATTTT. Translated: CSALKSGDTQYF. The gene calls are TRBV20-1 and TRBJ2-3; D unclear. V shed 5 bases and J shed 5 bases, with 11 bases lying between them. The CDR3 runs to 12 residues. The germline gives CDR1 DFQATT, CDR2 SNEGSKA (reference sequence).

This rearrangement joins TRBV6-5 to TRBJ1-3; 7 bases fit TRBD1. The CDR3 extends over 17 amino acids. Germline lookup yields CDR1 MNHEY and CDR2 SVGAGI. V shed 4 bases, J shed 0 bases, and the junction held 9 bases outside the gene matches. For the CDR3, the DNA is TGTGCCAGCAGTTCAGAACCGGGACAGAACTCTGGAAACACCATATATTTT. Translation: CASSSEPGQNSGNTIYF.

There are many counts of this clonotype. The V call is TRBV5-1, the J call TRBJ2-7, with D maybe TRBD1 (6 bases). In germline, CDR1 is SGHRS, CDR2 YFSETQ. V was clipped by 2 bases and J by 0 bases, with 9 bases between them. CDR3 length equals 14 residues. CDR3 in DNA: TGCGCCAGCAGCTTAACAGGGAGCTCCTACGAGCAGTACTTC. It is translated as CASSLTGSSYEQYF.

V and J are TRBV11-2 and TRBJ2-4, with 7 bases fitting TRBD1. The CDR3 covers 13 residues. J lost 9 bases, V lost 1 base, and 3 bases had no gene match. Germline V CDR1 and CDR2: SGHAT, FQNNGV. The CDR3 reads CASSLGGGSIQYF. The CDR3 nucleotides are TGTGCCAGCAGCTTAGGAGGGGGCAGCATTCAGTACTTC.

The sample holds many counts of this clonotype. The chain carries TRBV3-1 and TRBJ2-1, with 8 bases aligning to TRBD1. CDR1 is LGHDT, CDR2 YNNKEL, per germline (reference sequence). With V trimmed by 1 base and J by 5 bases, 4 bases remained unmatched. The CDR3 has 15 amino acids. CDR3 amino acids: CASSQAGDRNNEQFF. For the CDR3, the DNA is TGTGCCAGCAGCCAAGCAGGGGACAGGAACAATGAGCAGTTCTTC.

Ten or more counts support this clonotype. CDR3 sequence reads: CASSSQGDTEAFF. For the CDR3, the DNA is TGCGCCAGCAGCTCACAGGGGGACACTGAAGCTTTCTTT. This chain uses TRBV5-1 with TRBJ1-1; 8 bases fit TRBD1. The CDR3 sequence is 13 residues long. J was trimmed by 3 bases and V by 3 bases; bases with no gene match: 1. Germline assignment: CDR1 SGHRS and CDR2 YFSETQ.

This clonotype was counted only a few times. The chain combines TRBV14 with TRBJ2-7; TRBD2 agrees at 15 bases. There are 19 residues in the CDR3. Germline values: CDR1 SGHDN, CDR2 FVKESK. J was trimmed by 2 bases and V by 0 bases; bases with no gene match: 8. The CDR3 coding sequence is TGTGCCAGCAGCCAAGATAAAGGGACTAGCGGGAGGATCGCCTACGAGCAGTACTTC. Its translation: CASSQDKGTSGRIAYEQYF.

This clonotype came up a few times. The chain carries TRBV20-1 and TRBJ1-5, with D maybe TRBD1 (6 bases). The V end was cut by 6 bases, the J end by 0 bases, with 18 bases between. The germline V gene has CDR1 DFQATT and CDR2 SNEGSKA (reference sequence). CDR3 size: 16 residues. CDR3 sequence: CSAREMGAGSNQPQHF. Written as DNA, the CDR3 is TGCAGTGCCAGGGAGATGGGGGCCGGTAGCAATCAGCCCCAGCATTTT.

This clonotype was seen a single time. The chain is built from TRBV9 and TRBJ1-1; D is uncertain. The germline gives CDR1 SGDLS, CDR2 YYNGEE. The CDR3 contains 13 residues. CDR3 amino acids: CDGSPGPSTEAFF. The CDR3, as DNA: TGTGACGGCAGCCCCGGCCCCTCCACTGAAGCTTTCTTT.

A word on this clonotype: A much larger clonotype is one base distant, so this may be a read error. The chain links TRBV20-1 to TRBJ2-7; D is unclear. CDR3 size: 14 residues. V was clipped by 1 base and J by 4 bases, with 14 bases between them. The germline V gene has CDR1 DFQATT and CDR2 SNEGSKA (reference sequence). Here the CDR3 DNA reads TGCAGTGCTAGAGTCCTACTCGGGCGGTACGAGCAGTACTTC. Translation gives CSARVLLGRYEQYF.

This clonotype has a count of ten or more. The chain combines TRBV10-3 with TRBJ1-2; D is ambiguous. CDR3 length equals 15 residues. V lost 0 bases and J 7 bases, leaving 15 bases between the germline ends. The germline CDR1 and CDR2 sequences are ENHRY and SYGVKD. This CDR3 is CAISESALARAGYTF. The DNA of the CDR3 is TGTGCCATCAGTGAGTCGGCCCTGGCCCGGGCTGGCTACACCTTC.

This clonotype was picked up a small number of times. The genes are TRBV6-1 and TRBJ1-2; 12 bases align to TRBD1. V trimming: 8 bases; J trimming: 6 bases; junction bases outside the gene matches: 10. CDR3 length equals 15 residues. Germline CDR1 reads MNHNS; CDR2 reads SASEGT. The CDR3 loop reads CASPRTGTGGNGYTF. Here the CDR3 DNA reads TGTGCCAGCCCACGAACCGGGACAGGGGGCAATGGCTACACCTTC.

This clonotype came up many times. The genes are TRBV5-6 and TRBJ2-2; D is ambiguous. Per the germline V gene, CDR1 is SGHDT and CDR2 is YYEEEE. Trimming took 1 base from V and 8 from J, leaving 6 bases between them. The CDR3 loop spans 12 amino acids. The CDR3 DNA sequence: TGTGCCAGCAGCTTGAGGGTGGGGGAGCTGTTTTTT. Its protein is CASSLRVGELFF.

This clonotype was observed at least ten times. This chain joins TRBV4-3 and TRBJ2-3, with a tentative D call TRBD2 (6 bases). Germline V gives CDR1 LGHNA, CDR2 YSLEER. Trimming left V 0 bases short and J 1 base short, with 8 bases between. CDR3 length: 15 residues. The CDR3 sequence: CASSQDRLGTDTQYF. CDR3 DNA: TGCGCCAGCAGCCAAGATAGACTAGGCACAGATACGCAGTATTTT.

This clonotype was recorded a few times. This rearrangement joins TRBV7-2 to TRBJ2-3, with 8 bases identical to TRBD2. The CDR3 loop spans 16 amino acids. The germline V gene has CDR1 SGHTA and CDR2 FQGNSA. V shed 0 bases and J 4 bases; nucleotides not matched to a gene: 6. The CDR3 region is CASSLAPGLDADTQYF. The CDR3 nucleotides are TGTGCCAGCAGCTTAGCGCCGGGACTAGACGCAGATACGCAGTATTTT.

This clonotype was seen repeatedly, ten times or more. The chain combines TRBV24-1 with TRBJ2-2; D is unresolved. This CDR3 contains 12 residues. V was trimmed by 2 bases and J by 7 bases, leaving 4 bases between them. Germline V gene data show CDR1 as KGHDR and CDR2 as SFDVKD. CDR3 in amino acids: CATSDSGGELFF. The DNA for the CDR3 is TGTGCCACCAGTGATTCGGGCGGGGAGCTGTTTTTT.

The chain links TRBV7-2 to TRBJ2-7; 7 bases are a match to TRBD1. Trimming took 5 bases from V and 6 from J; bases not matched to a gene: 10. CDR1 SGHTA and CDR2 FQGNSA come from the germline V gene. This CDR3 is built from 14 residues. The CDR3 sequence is CASSPQGGPSEQYF. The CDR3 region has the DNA TGTGCCAGCAGCCCCCAAGGGGGCCCGTCCGAGCAGTACTTC. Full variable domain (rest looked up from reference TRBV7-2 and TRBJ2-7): GAGVSQSPSNKVTEKGKDVELRCDPISGHTALYWYRQSLGQGLEFLIYFQGNSAPDKSGLPSDRFSAERTGGSVSTLTIQRTQQEDSAVYLCASSPQGGPSEQYFGPGTRLTVT.

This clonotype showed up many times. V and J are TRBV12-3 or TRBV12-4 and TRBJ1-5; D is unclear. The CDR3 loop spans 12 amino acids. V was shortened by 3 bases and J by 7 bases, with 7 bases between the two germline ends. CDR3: CASSFGEQPQHF. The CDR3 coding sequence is TGTGCCAGCAGTTTTGGTGAGCAGCCCCAGCATTTT.

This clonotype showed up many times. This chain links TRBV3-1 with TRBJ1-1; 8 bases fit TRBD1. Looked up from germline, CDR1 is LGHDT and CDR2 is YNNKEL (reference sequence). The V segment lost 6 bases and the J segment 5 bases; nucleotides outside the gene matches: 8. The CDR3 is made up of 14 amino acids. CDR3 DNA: TGTGCCAGCAGTCATACAGGGGGATGGACTGAAGCTTTCTTT. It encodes CASSHTGGWTEAFF.

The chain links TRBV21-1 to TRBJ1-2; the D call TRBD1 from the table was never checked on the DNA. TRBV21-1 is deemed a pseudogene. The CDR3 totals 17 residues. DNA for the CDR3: TGTGCCAGCAGCAATCATCACAGGGGAGGCAGGAACTATGGCTACACCTTC. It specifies CASSNHHRGGRNYGYTF.

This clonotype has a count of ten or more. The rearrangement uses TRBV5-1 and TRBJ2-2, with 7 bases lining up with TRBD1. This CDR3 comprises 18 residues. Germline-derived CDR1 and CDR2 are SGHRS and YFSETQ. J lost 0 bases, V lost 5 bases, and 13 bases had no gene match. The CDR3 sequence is CASRKFAGGTANTGELFF. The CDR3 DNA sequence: TGCGCCAGCAGGAAGTTTGCAGGGGGTACAGCGAACACCGGGGAGCTGTTTTTT. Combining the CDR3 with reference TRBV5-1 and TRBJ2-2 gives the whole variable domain KAGVTQTPRYLIKTRGQQVTLSCSPISGHRSVSWYQQTPGQGLQFLFEYFSETQRNKGNFPGRFSGRQFSNSRSEMNVSTLELGDSALYLCASRKFAGGTANTGELFFGEGSRLTVL.